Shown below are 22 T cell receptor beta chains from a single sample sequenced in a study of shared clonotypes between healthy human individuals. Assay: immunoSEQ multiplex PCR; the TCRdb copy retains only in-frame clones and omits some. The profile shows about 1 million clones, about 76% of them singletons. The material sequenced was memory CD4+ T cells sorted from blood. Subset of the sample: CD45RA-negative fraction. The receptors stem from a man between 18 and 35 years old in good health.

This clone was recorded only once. The CDR3 here is CASSWAGTNNEQFF. The CDR3 DNA is TGCGCCAGCAGCTGGGCGGGGACTAACAATGAGCAGTTCTTC. The chain joins TRBV5-1 to TRBJ2-1, with 7 bases that match TRBD2. The CDR3 is 14 residues long. Germline CDR1 reads SGHRS; CDR2 reads YFSETQ. V was pared by 3 bases and J by 5 bases, with 5 bases of the junction left unmatched.

The CDR3 sequence is CSVPTRSISTDTQYF. The CDR3 DNA is TGCAGCGTTCCTACTAGGTCCATTAGCACAGATACGCAGTATTTT. The chain employs TRBV29-1 and TRBJ2-3; D is perhaps TRBD2 (5 bases). Trimming cost V 5 bases and J 0 bases, with 15 bases left between them. The germline V gene has CDR1 SQVTM and CDR2 ANQGSEA. CDR3 length: 15 amino acids.

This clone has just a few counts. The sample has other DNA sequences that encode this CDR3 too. The CDR3 spells CASSPRDGYEQYF. In nucleotides, the CDR3 is TGTGCCAGCTCACCAAGGGACGGCTACGAGCAGTACTTC. The chain carries TRBV18 and TRBJ2-7, with D possibly being TRBD1 or TRBD2 (5 bases each). The germline V gene encodes CDR1 KGHSH and CDR2 LQKENI. V was trimmed by 2 bases and J by 3 bases, leaving 8 bases between them. This CDR3 is built from 13 residues.

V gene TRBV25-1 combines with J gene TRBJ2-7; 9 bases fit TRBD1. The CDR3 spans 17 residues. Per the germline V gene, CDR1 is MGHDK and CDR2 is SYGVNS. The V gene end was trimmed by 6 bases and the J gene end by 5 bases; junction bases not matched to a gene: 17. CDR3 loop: CASSEAPGQGRSDEQYF. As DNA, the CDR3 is TGTGCCAGCAGCGAAGCCCCGGGACAGGGAAGGAGCGACGAGCAGTACTTC.

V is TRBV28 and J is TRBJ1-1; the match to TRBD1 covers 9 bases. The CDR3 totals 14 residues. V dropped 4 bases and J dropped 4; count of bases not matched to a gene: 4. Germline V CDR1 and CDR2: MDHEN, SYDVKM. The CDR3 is CASSSGQGTTEAFF. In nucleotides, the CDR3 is TGTGCCAGCAGTTCGGGACAGGGAACCACTGAAGCTTTCTTT.

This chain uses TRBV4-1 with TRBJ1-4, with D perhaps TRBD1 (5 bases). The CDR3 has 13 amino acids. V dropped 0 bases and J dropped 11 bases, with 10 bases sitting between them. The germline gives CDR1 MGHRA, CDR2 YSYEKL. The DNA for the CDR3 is TGCGCCAGCAGCCAAGATCCGGGGGTGAAACTGTTTTTT. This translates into CASSQDPGVKLFF.

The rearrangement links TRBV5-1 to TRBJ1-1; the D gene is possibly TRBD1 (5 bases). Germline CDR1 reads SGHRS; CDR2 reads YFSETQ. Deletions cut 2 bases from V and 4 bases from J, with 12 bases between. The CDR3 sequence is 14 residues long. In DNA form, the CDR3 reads TGCGCCAGCAGCTTTCAGGGTCGGGGCACTGAAGCTTTCTTT. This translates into CASSFQGRGTEAFF. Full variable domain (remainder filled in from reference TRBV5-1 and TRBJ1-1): KAGVTQTPRYLIKTRGQQVTLSCSPISGHRSVSWYQQTPGQGLQFLFEYFSETQRNKGNFPGRFSGRQFSNSRSEMNVSTLELGDSALYLCASSFQGRGTEAFFGQGTRLTVV.

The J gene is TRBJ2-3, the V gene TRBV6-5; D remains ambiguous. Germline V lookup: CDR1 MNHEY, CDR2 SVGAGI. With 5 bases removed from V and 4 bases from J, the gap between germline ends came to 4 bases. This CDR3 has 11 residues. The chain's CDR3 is CASSLADTQYF. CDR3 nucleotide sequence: TGTGCCAGCAGTCTGGCAGATACGCAGTATTTT.

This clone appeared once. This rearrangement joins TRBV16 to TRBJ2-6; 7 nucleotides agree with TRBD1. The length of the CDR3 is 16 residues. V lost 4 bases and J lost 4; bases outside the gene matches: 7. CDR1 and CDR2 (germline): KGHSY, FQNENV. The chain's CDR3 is CASSPKQGLGANVLTF. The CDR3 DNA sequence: TGTGCCAGCAGCCCCAAACAGGGGCTCGGGGCCAACGTCCTGACTTTC.

CDR3 amino acids: CASGWKQGFYEQYF. Here the CDR3 DNA reads TGTGCCAGCGGGTGGAAACAGGGTTTCTACGAGCAGTACTTC. The chain uses TRBV7-2 and TRBJ2-7, with TRBD1 as a possible D gene (6 bases). Per germline, CDR1 SGHTA and CDR2 FQGNSA. V lost 8 bases, J lost 3 bases, and 17 bases lay in between. This CDR3 is built from 14 residues. Complete variable domain (other parts from reference TRBV7-2 and TRBJ2-7): GAGVSQSPSNKVTEKGKDVELRCDPISGHTALYWYRQSLGQGLEFLIYFQGNSAPDKSGLPSDRFSAERTGGSVSTLTIQRTQQEDSAVYLCASGWKQGFYEQYFGPGTRLTVT.

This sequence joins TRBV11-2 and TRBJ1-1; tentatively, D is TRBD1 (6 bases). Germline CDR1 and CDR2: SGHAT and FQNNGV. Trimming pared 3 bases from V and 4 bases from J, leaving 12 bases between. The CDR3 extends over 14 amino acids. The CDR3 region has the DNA TGTGCCAGCAGCTTGAACAGGGAGGCCACTGAAGCTTTCTTT. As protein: CASSLNREATEAFF. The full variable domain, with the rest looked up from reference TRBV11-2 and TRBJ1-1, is EAGVAQSPRYKIIEKRQSVAFWCNPISGHATLYWYQQILGQGPKLLIQFQNNGVVDDSQLPKDRFSAERLKGVDSTLKIQPAKLEDSAVYLCASSLNREATEAFFGQGTRLTVV.

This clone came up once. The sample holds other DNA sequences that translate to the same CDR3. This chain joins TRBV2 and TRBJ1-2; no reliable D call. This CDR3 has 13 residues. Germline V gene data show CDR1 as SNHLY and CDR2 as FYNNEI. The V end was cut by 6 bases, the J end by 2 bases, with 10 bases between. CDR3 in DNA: TGTGCCAGCAGCGGGGAAGTAAACTATGGCTACACCTTC. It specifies CASSGEVNYGYTF.

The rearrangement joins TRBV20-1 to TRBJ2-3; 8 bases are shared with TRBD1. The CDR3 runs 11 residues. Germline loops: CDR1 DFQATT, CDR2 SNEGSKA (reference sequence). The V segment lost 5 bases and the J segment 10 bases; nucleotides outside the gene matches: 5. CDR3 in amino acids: CSASSGGAQYF. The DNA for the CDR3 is TGCAGTGCTTCGTCAGGGGGCGCGCAGTATTTT.

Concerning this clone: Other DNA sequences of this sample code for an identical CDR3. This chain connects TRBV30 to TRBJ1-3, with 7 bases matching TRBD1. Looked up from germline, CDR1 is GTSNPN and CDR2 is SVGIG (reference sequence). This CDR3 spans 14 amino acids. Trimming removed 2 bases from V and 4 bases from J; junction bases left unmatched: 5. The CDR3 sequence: CAWSPGGSGNTIYF. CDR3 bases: TGTGCCTGGAGTCCAGGGGGATCAGGAAACACCATATATTTT.

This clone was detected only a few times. The CDR3 sequence: CASSIYGTEAFF. CDR3 nucleotide sequence: TGTGCCAGTAGTATATATGGGACTGAAGCTTTCTTT. The genes are TRBV19 and TRBJ1-1; no clear D gene. Trimming removed 2 bases at V and 5 bases at J, with 6 bases between. There are 12 residues in the CDR3. CDR1 is LNHDA, CDR2 SQIVND, per germline (reference sequence).

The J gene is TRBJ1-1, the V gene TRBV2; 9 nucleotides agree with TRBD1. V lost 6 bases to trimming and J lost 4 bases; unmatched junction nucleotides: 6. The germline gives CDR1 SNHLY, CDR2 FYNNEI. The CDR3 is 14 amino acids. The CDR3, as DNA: TGTGCCAGCAGACCACAGGGGGCCACCACTGAAGCTTTCTTT. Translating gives CASRPQGATTEAFF. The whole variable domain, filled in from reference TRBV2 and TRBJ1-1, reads EPEVTQTPSHQVTQMGQEVILRCVPISNHLYFYWYRQILGQKVEFLVSFYNNEISEKSEIFDDQFSVERPDGSNFTLKIRSTKLEDSAMYFCASRPQGATTEAFFGQGTRLTVV.

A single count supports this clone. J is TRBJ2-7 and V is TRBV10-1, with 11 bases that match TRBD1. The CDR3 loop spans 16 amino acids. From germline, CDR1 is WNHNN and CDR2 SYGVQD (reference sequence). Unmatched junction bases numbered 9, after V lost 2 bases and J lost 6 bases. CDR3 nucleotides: TGCGCCAGCAGTGAGGCCTCCGGACAGGGGGCCAGCGAGCAGTACTTC. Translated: CASSEASGQGASEQYF.

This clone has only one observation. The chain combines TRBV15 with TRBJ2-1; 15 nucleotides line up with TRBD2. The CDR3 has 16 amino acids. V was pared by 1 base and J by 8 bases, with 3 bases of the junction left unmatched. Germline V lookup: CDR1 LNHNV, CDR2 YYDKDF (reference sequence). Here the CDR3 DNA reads TGTGCCACCAGCAGAGCCGGACTAGCGGGAGGGTATGAGCAGTTCTTC. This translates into CATSRAGLAGGYEQFF.

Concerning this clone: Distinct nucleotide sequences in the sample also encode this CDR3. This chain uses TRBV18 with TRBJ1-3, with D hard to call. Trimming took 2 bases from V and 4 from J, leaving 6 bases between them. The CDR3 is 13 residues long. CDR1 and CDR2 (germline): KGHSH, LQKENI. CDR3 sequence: CASSPLSGNTIYF. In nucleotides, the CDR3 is TGTGCCAGCTCACCATTATCCGGAAACACCATATATTTT.

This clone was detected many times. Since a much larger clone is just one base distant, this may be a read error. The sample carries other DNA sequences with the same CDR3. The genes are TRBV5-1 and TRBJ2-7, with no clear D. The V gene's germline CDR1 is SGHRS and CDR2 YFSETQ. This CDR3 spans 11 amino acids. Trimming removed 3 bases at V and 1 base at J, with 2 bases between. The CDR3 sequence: CASSSSYEQYF. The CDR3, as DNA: TGCGCCAGCAGCTCGTCCTACGAGCAGTACTTC.

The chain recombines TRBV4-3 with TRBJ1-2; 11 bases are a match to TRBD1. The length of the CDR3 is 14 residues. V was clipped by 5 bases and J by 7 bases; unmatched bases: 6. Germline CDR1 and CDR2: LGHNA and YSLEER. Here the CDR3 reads CASSMAGQGAGYTF. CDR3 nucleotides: TGCGCCAGCAGCATGGCAGGACAGGGGGCTGGCTACACCTTC.

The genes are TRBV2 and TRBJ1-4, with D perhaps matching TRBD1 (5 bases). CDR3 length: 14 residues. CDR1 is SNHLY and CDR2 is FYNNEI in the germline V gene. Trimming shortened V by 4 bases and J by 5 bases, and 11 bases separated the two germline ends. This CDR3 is CASSVDSVNEKLFF. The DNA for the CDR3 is TGTGCCAGCAGTGTAGACAGCGTGAATGAAAAACTGTTTTTT.